Below are 5 T cell receptor beta chains sequenced from a single sample in a study of shared clonotypes between healthy human individuals. Repertoires were generated with immunoSEQ multiplex PCR, while TCRdb's copy carries only in-frame clones and drops some. This repertoire shows about 600,000 clones, around 97% found once; its top ten account for 0.045% to 0.07%. The sequencing sample was made of naive CD4+ T cells sorted from blood. Documented subset: CD45RA+ positively selected. The receptors originated from a woman in her twenties or thirties in good health.

The chain uses TRBV6-5 and TRBJ1-1; weak D call: TRBD1 (5 bases). Trimming stripped 6 bases from V and 4 bases from J, with 12 bases between. CDR3 length: 13 amino acids. Germline V gives CDR1 MNHEY, CDR2 SVGAGI. CDR3 sequence: CASRKGTVTEAFF. CDR3 bases: TGTGCCAGCAGAAAAGGGACGGTCACTGAAGCTTTCTTT.

This clone was found a few times. This sequence joins TRBV18 and TRBJ2-3; the match to TRBD1 covers 9 bases. Unmatched junction bases numbered 10, after V lost 6 bases and J lost 6 bases. Germline lookup yields CDR1 KGHSH and CDR2 LQKENI. The CDR3 extends over 15 amino acids. The CDR3 DNA reads TGTGCCAGCTCGCCCGGGACAGGGAATTGGGATACGCAGTATTTT. Translating it yields CASSPGTGNWDTQYF.

On this clone itself: Other DNA sequences in the sample encode the same CDR3. V and J are TRBV5-1 and TRBJ1-1, with D maybe TRBD1 (6 bases). V lost 4 bases and J lost 1, with 8 bases in between. Germline V lookup: CDR1 SGHRS, CDR2 YFSETQ. This CDR3 has 13 residues. CDR3 DNA sequence: TGCGCCAGCAGCCCGGGACAGAACACTGAAGCTTTCTTT. Translating gives CASSPGQNTEAFF.

The chain carries TRBV6-6 and TRBJ2-3; TRBD1 aligns across 9 bases. This CDR3 has 15 residues. Germline V gene lookup returns CDR1 MNHNY and CDR2 SVGAGI (reference sequence). Trimming cost V 10 bases and J 0 bases; bases outside gene matches: 8. The CDR3 sequence: CATKGQGKSTDTQYF. CDR3 DNA sequence: TGTGCCACCAAGGGACAGGGAAAAAGCACAGATACGCAGTATTTT.

The J gene is TRBJ1-1, the V gene TRBV18, with D possibly matching TRBD1 (5 bases). Germline V CDR1 and CDR2: KGHSH, LQKENI. Trimming removed 4 bases at V and 3 bases at J, with 9 bases between. This CDR3 has 13 residues. In DNA form, the CDR3 reads TGTGCCAGCTCACGAGAACAGGACACTGAAGCTTTCTTT. Translated: CASSREQDTEAFF. Variable domain in full (rest from reference TRBV18 and TRBJ1-1): NAGVMQNPRHLVRRRGQEARLRCSPMKGHSHVYWYRQLPEEGLKFMVYLQKENIIDESGMPKERFSAEFPKEGPSILRIQQVVRGDSAAYFCASSREQDTEAFFGQGTRLTVV.